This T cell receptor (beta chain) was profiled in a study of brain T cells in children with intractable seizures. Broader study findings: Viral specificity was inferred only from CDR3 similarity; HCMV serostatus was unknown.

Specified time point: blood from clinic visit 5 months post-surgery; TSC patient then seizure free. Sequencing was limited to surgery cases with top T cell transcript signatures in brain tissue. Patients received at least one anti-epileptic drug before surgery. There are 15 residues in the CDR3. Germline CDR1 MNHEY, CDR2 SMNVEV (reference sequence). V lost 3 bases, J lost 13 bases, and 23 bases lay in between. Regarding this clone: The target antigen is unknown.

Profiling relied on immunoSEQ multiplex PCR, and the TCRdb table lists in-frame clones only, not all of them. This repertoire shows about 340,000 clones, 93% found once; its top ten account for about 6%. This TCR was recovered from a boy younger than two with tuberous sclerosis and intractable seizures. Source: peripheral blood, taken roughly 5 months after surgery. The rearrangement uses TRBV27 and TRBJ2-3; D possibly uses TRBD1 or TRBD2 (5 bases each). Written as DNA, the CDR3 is TGTGCCAGCAGTTTTGACCACCTCGGGACGCAGAGGGAGTATTTT. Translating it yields CASSFDHLGTQREYF.